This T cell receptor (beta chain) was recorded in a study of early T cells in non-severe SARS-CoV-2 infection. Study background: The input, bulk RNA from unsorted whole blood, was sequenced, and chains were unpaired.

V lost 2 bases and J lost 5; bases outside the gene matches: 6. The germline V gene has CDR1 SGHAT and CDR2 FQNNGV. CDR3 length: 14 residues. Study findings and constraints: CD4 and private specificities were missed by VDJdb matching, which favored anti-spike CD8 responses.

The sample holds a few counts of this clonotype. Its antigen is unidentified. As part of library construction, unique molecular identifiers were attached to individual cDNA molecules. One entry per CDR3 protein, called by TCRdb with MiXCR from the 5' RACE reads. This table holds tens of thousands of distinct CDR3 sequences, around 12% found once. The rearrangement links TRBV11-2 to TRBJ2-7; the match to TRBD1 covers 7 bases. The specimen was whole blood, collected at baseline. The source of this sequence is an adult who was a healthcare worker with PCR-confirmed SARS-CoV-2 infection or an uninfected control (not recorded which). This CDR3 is CASSLKRGLNEQYF. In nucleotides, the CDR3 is TGTGCCAGCAGCTTAAAAAGGGGGCTAAACGAGCAGTACTTC.